This TCR beta chain originates from a study of cytomegalovirus exposure and HLA in healthy donors. PCR employed 60 Vbeta and 13 Jbeta primers. Here immunoSEQ multiplex PCR was the method, and the copy in TCRdb shows in-frame clones only, minus some. The sample yields about 110,000 clones, approximately 60% seen once. The receptor comes from a woman aged 30 to 39 in good health and CMV-seronegative. The sample consisted of PBMCs.

This CDR3 is CATSGRDTSYEQYF. The CDR3 bases are TGTGCCACCAGCGGTAGGGACACTTCCTACGAGCAGTACTTC. V gene TRBV15 combines with J gene TRBJ2-7; D might be TRBD1 (6 bases). This CDR3 region has 14 residues. V lost 5 bases to trimming and J lost 1 base, with 12 bases between them. Germline V gives CDR1 LNHNV, CDR2 YYDKDF (reference sequence).